This TCR beta chain was sequenced for a study of regulatory T cells in long-lasting Graves disease. In building TCR beta libraries, iRepertoire HTBI primers were used together with Arm-PCR of CDR3 regions. TCRdb re-analysed the multiplex PCR reads in MiXCR, keeping a single row per CDR3 protein. The sample records 500,000 to 800,000 distinct CDR3 sequences, about 30% being singletons. Germline CDR1 reads SGHDT; CDR2 reads YYEEEE. The CDR3 has 13 residues. Trimming removed 3 bases at V and 4 bases at J, with 11 bases between. Time point indicated: persistent/refractory GD, antithyroid drugs over 5 years with positive TRAb. There was RNA extracted from PBMCs, and the TCR library was made from it.

The chain joins TRBV5-6 to TRBJ2-7, with a possible D match to TRBD2 (6 bases). The receptor's source is a female donor with Graves disease. The input for sequencing was peripheral blood mononuclear cells (PBMCs), taken when the disease was refractory, from a patient treated with antithyroid drugs. The CDR3 DNA follows: TGTGCCAGCAGCTACGGGAGTGTTTACGAGCAGTACTTC. Translation gives CASSYGSVYEQYF.